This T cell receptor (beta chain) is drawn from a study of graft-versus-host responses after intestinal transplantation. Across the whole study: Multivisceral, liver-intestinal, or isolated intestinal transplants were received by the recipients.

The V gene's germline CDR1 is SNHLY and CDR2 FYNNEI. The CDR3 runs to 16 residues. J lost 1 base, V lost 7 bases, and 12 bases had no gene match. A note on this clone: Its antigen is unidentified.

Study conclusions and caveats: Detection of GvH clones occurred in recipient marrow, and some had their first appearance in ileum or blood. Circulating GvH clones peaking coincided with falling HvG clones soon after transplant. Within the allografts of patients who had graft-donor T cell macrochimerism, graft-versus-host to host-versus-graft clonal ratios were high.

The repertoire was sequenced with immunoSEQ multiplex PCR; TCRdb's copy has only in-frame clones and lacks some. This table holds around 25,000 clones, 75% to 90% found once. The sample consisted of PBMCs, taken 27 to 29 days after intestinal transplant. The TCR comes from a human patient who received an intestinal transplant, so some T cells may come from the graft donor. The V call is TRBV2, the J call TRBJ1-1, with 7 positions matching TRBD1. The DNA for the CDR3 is TGTGCCAGCACCGGACAGGCCTTGGATGGGAACACTGAAGCTTTCTTT. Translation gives CASTGQALDGNTEAFF.